This entry is about one TCR beta chain. The germline V gene has CDR1 SGHTA and CDR2 FQGNSA. Trimming removed 3 bases from V and 0 bases from J, with 12 bases in between. This CDR3 has 16 amino acids. This record comes from a study of cytomegalovirus exposure and HLA in healthy donors. PCR used 60 Vbeta primers and 13 Jbeta primers. Libraries were prepared by immunoSEQ multiplex PCR; TCRdb keeps only in-frame clonotypes and omits some of them. The profile shows under 200,000 clones, around three quarters of them singletons. The chain uses TRBV7-2 and TRBJ1-5; D might be TRBD1 (5 bases). The clonotype originates from a man aged 35 to 55 in good health and CMV-seronegative. Sequenced material: PBMCs. The CDR3 sequence: CASSFRGGYSNQPQHF. The DNA of the CDR3 is TGTGCCAGCAGCTTTCGGGGGGGATATAGCAATCAGCCCCAGCATTTT.